This T cell receptor (beta chain) was profiled in a study of radiotherapy plus CTLA-4 blockade in lung cancer. The overall study: Overall, 18% of patients showed an objective response, while approximately 28% attained disease control.

A note on this clone: Its antigen is not known. The junction differs from germline at one of its ends, possibly a read error.

CDR1 is DFQATT and CDR2 is SNEGSKA in the germline V gene (reference sequence). This CDR3 spans 11 amino acids. Study findings and constraints: Peripheral blood showed expansion of tumor-derived TCR clones after radiotherapy and ipilimumab.

This table comes from immunoSEQ multiplex PCR, and its TCRdb copy is limited to in-frame clones, with some not included. The data show nearly 95,000 clones, roughly 85% seen once. The sequences come from peripheral blood, collected from a patient treated with radiotherapy plus ipilimumab. The chain has TRBV20-1 and TRBJ2-3, with TRBD1 matching 7 bases. The clonotype originates from a human donor with non-small cell lung cancer that progressed on radiotherapy plus ipilimumab. For the CDR3, the DNA is TGCAGTGCCCACCGGACAGGTACGCAGTATTTT. Protein sequence: CSAHRTGTQYF.